Detailed here is one T cell receptor (beta chain). Its antigen has not been determined. It has no much larger one-base neighbor in the sample; base qualities were not kept. Genomic DNA was used as template for profiling of TCR beta VDJ combinations and CDR3 sequences. TCR repertoire sequencing was run on an Illumina HiSeq 2000. In the paper's pipeline: TRBV/TRBJ rearrangement plots, CDR3 size and DJ length profiles, and Simpson's diversity index were used to evaluate the repertoires. The most abundant DNA sequence in the deep sequencing data was defined as the immunodominant clone. CDR3 amino acid sequences were screened for sharing across subjects and compared with published repertoires and the VDJdb database. TCRdb reworked the public reads: Q25 trimming with fastp, MiXCR clone assembly, productive beta chains retained. Identical CDR3 proteins give one entry, which carries the most common genes and DNA. The V and J calls were determined by TCRdb, not by the authors. The sample contains 90,000 to 130,000 distinct CDR3 sequences, roughly 50% of them found a single time. The ten largest clones add up to under 35% of the sample.

The germline V gene (reference sequence) yields DFQATT for CDR1 and SNEGSKA for CDR2. Its CDR3 holds 14 amino acids, cysteine through phenylalanine. Kept here is only the CDR3 DNA, which spans 42 bases and is read in frame from base 1. V is pared back by 0 bases and J by 10 bases, with 16 bases lying between the germline termini. These data originate in a study of CD8+CD57+ T cells in acquired aplastic anemia (dated by TCRdb to about 2018). Regarding the complete study: A mean of about 3.2 ug of DNA, ranging from roughly 0.18 to 30 ug, was extracted from sorted CD4+ and CD8+ cells. Healthy donor samples averaged roughly 9.8 million reads for CD4+ and 11 million to 13 million for CD8+ cells.

TCR repertoires of sorted CD4+ and CD8+ blood T cells from severe aplastic anemia patients and healthy subjects were deep-sequenced in the study. Ficoll-Paque density gradient centrifugation was used to isolate peripheral blood mononuclear cells. CD4+ and CD8+ T cells were sorted by FACS or magnetic beads before DNA extraction. The study at large found these results: Around 31 CD8+ CDR3 sequences were shared between patients and controls but appeared highly expressed in patients and within their immunodominant clones. Between patients and healthy controls, no significant difference in CD8+ Simpson's diversity was found (P=0.060).

Sequencing input: sorted CD4+, CD8+, or CD8+CD57+ T cells (not recorded which) from PBMCs. This clonotype was sampled from a human donor in good health, serving as a control. The chain is encoded by TRBV20-1 joined to TRBJ1-5; the D gene assignment is ambiguous. Read as DNA, the sequence is TGCAGTGCTAGAGACGCTAAAGAAAGCGGACCCCAGCATTTT. This yields the protein CSARDAKESGPQHF.